These 5 T cell receptor beta chains originate from one sample sequenced in a study of tissue T cells after allogeneic stem cell transplantation. Assay: immunoSEQ multiplex PCR; the TCRdb copy retains only in-frame clones and omits some. The repertoire includes about 22,000 clones, about two thirds of them detected once, and 0.66% sits in the top ten. Sequencing was carried out using spleen. These receptor sequences come from a female BALB/c mouse in good health. The MHC haplotype recorded for the strain is H2-d.

Note on this clone: Gene labels here are mouse ones. The sequenced part of the CDR3 DNA is TGTGCCAGCAGTGATGGGGGGACTGGGGGATACACCGGGCAGCTCTAC. Translated, it gives CASSDGGTGGYTGQLY. The entire CDR3 protein is CASSDGGTGGYTGQLYF. The V call is TRBV13-3, the J call TRBJ2-2; 11 bases are a match to TRBD2. With the read ending 1 residue before the CDR3 end, the germline J gene is used to fill in that end. In germline, CDR1 is NNHDY, CDR2 SYVADS. With 0 bases clipped from V and 3 bases from J, the junction kept 4 bases outside the gene matches. This CDR3 spans 17 amino acids.

In regard to this clone: Here the gene names and germline are mouse. The CDR3 end lies 1 residue beyond the end of the read and is filled in from the germline J gene. This CDR3 is also generated by other DNA sequences in the sample. V gene TRBV5 combines with J gene TRBJ1-3; 7 bases are shared with TRBD1. Germline values: CDR1 LGHNA, CDR2 YNLKQL (reference sequence). V lost 3 bases and J lost 0; bases outside the gene matches: 2. This CDR3 spans 15 amino acids. CDR3 DNA (partial): TGTGCCAGCAGCCAGGACAGGAATTCTGGAAATACGCTCTAT. It translates to CASSQDRNSGNTLY. The full CDR3 is CASSQDRNSGNTLYF.

A word on this clone: All gene names here are mouse names. The read gets to within 1 residue of the CDR3 end, and the germline J gene fills in the rest. The chain joins TRBV13-3 to TRBJ1-1, with 11 bases lining up with TRBD1. The CDR3 extends over 15 amino acids. The V gene end was trimmed by 2 bases and the J gene end by 3 bases; junction bases not matched to a gene: 3. Looked up from germline, CDR1 is NNHDY and CDR2 is SYVADS. The CDR3 DNA, read in part, is TGTGCCAGCAGTGAAAGGGGACAGGGGGACACAGAAGTCTTC. Its translation is CASSERGQGDTEVF. The whole CDR3 protein reads CASSERGQGDTEVFF.

A remark on this clone: Gene and germline names: mouse. Read data end 1 residue before the CDR3 end; the end is taken from the germline J gene. V and J are TRBV13-2 and TRBJ1-6; no reliable D call. TRBJ1-6 is labeled an ORF, and its function is uncertain. The V and J ends lost 5 bases and 5 bases respectively, with 5 bases between them. This CDR3 contains 12 residues. Per the germline V gene, CDR1 is NNHNN and CDR2 is SYGAGS (reference sequence). The CDR3 here is CASGRDNSPLYF. Partial CDR3 DNA: TGTGCCAGCGGGAGAGATAATTCGCCCCTCTAC.

A remark on this clone: One end of the junction is discordant with germline, which a read error may explain. Any gene name here is a mouse gene name. The read ends 1 residue shy of where the CDR3 ends; the end is completed using the germline J gene. The rearrangement joins TRBV29 to TRBJ1-1, with D hard to call. This CDR3 spans 12 amino acids. Germline lookup yields CDR1 MSHET and CDR2 SYDVDS. The CDR3 sequence is CASSTGYTKVFF. The CDR3 bases that were read are TGTGCTAGCAGTACGGGCTACACAAAAGTCTTC.